Each of the 5 T cell receptor beta chains below was sequenced from the same sample in a study of vaccination effects on CD4 cells after COVID-19. For these receptors, no antigen is known. Between days 9 and 11 of culture, CD4+ T cells were separated out. The protocol was immunoSEQ multiplex PCR, while the TCRdb copy is restricted to in-frame clones and leaves out a portion. The sample holds 50,000 to 75,000 clones, 70% to 85% seen once. The material sequenced was CD4+ T cells from PBMCs cultured without peptide, taken before COVID-19 vaccination. The receptors originated from a human donor who had a prior SARS-CoV-2 infection.

The chain carries TRBV29-1 and TRBJ2-5; tentative D call: TRBD1 (6 bases). V dropped 5 bases and J dropped 7 bases, with 20 bases sitting between them. Germline V gene sequence: CDR1 SQVTM, CDR2 ANQGSEA. This CDR3 has 14 residues. The CDR3 loop reads CSVLQYSQQGTQYF. The CDR3 DNA reads as TGCAGCGTTCTACAATACAGCCAACAGGGGACCCAGTACTTC.

The rearrangement uses TRBV14 and TRBJ2-5; possibly TRBD2 for D (6 bases). The CDR3 spans 14 residues. CDR1 is SGHDN, CDR2 FVKESK, per germline. The germline V and J ends were trimmed by 2 bases and 2 bases, with 9 bases remaining between them. CDR3 amino acids: CASSQLTRQETQYF. In DNA, the CDR3 is TGTGCCAGCAGCCAATTGACTAGGCAAGAGACCCAGTACTTC.

The rearrangement joins TRBV5-1 to TRBJ2-1; TRBD1 agrees at 10 bases. Per the germline V gene, CDR1 is SGHRS and CDR2 is YFSETQ. V was pared by 4 bases and J by 6 bases, with 7 bases of the junction left unmatched. The length of the CDR3 is 15 residues. The CDR3 sequence is CASSQTGQGGNEQFF. CDR3 in DNA: TGCGCCAGCAGCCAAACCGGACAGGGGGGCAATGAGCAGTTCTTC.

J is TRBJ2-3 and V is TRBV7-9, with 9 bases identical to TRBD2. CDR1 and CDR2 (germline): SEHNR, FQNEAQ (reference sequence). The CDR3 extends over 15 amino acids. Trimming took 0 bases from V and 5 from J; bases not matched to a gene: 3. CDR3 nucleotides: TGTGCCAGCAGCTTAGCGGCGGGGGGGCAAGATACGCAGTATTTT. It encodes CASSLAAGGQDTQYF. The full variable domain, completed using reference TRBV7-9 and TRBJ2-3, is DTGVSQNPRHKITKRGQNVTFRCDPISEHNRLYWYRQTLGQGPEFLTYFQNEAQLEKSRLLSDRFSAERPKGSFSTLEIQRTEQGDSAMYLCASSLAAGGQDTQYFGPGTRLTVL.

The chain recombines TRBV18 with TRBJ2-3; no clear D. CDR1 KGHSH and CDR2 LQKENI come from the germline V gene. V was trimmed by 2 bases and J by 7 bases, leaving 19 bases between them. This CDR3 spans 16 amino acids. The CDR3 region is CASSPAGGGLGNTQYF. CDR3 nucleotides: TGTGCCAGCTCACCAGCCGGCGGTGGGTTGGGAAATACGCAGTATTTT.